This TCR beta chain was observed in a study of CD8 T cells in ankylosing spondylitis. TCRdb passed the 5' RACE reads through MiXCR, listing each CDR3 protein once. The sample includes around 25,000 distinct CDR3 sequences, around 2.5% seen only once; the top ten take approximately 8.1%. The CDR3 totals 13 residues. Germline loops: CDR1 SGDLS, CDR2 YYNGEE. V shed 0 bases and J shed 7 bases, with 11 bases lying between them. This clonotype was picked up many times. Its antigen is unidentified. The study's findings and limits: Several highly homologous variants formed a TCR beta motif that appeared characteristic of ankylosing spondylitis blood.

The specimen sequenced was blood, either unsorted or a sorted T cell fraction (not recorded which). This TCR came from a female donor with ankylosing spondylitis or in good health (not recorded which). The chain has TRBV9 and TRBJ2-7, with D uncertain. CDR3 sequence: CASSVVEKGEQYF. The CDR3 region has the DNA TGTGCCAGCAGCGTAGTGGAAAAAGGGGAGCAGTACTTC. Variable domain in full (rest from reference TRBV9 and TRBJ2-7): DSGVTQTPKHLITATGQRVTLRCSPRSGDLSVYWYQQSLDQGLQFLIQYYNGEERAKGNILERFSAQQFPDLHSELNLSSLELGDSALYFCASSVVEKGEQYFGPGTRLTVT.